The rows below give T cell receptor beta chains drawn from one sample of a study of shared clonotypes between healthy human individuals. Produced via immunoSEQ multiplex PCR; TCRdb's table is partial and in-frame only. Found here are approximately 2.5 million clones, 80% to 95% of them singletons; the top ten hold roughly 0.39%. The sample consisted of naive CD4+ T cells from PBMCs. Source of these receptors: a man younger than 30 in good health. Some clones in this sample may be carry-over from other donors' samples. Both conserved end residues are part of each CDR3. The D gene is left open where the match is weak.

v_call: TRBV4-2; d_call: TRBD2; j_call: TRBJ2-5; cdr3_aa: CASSQGSSGLQETQYF; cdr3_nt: TGTGCCAGCAGCCAAGGGTCTAGCGGGTTGCAAGAGACCCAGTACTTC
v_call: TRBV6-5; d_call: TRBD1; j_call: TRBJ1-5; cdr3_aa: CASRDRGEVQPQHF; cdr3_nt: TGTGCCAGCCGGGACAGGGGGGAGGTACAGCCCCAGCATTTT
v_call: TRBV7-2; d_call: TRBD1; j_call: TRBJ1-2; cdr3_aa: CASSLVYRGDTGYTF; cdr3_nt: TGTGCCAGCAGCTTAGTCTACAGGGGTGATACTGGCTACACCTTC
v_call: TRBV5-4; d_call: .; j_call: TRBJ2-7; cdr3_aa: CASSLAPAYEQYF; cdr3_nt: TGTGCCAGCAGCTTGGCGCCCGCCTACGAGCAGTACTTC
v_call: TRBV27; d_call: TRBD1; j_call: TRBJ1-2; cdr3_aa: CASSSLGDRGKNYGYTF; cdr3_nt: TGTGCCAGCAGTTCTCTCGGGGACAGGGGCAAGAACTATGGCTACACCTTC
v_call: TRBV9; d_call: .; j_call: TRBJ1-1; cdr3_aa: CASSVGLFGRLNLTEAFF; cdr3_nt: TGTGCCAGCAGCGTAGGATTGTTTGGCAGACTGAACCTCACTGAAGCTTTCTTT
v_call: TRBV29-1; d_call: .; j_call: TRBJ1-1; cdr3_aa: CSVPGTGNTEAFF; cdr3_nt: TGCAGCGTACCGGGGACGGGGAACACTGAAGCTTTCTTT
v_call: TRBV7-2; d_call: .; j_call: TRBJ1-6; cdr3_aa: CASSLSPHMGEPLHF; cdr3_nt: TGTGCCAGCAGCTTAAGCCCTCATATGGGGGAACCCCTCCACTTT
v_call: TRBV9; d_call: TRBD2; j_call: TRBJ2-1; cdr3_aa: CASSFSGSSYNEQFF; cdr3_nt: TGTGCCAGCAGCTTTAGCGGGAGTAGCTACAATGAGCAGTTCTTC
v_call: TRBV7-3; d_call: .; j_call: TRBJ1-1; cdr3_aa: CASSTRQVEAFF; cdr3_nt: TGTGCCAGCAGCACCCGACAGGTTGAAGCTTTCTTT
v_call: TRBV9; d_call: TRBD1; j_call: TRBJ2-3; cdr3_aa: CASSARQGSTDTQYF; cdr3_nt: TGTGCCAGCAGCGCCAGACAGGGAAGCACAGATACGCAGTATTTT
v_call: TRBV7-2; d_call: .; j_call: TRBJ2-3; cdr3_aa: CASSLGLDTQYF; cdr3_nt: TGTGCCAGCAGCCTCGGACTGGATACGCAGTATTTT
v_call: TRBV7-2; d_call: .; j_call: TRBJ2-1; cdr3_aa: CASSDRQLYNEQFF; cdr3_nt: TGTGCCAGCAGCGACCGGCAACTTTACAATGAGCAGTTCTTC
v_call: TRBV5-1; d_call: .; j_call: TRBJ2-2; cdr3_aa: CASSSGVGARTGELFF; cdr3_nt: TGCGCCAGCAGCTCAGGGGTGGGAGCGAGGACCGGGGAGCTGTTTTTT
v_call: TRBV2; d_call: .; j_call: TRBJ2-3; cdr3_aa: CASKGAADTQYF; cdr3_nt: TGTGCCAGCAAAGGGGCGGCAGATACGCAGTATTTT
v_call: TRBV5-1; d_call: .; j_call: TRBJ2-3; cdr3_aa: CASSPTASSTDTQYF; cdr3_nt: TGCGCCAGCAGCCCGACAGCCTCTAGCACAGATACGCAGTATTTT
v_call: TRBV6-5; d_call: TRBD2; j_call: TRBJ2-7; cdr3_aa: CASSRTSGRRHEQYF; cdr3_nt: TGTGCCAGCTCCCGGACTAGCGGGAGGAGGCACGAGCAGTACTTC
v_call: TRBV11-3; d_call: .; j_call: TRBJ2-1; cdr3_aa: CASSRRNLQEQFF; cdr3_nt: TGTGCCAGCAGCCGCAGAAACCTTCAAGAGCAGTTCTTC
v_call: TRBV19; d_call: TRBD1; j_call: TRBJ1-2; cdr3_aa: CASKPFDRVDGYTF; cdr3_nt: TGTGCCAGTAAACCTTTTGACAGGGTCGACGGCTACACCTTC
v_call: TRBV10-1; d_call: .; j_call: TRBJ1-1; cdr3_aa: CASSEGAEPEAFF; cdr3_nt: TGCGCCAGCAGTGAAGGGGCAGAGCCTGAAGCTTTCTTT
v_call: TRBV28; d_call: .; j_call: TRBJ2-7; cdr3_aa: CASSPPQHYEQYF; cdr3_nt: TGTGCCAGCAGCCCCCCCCAACACTACGAGCAGTACTTC
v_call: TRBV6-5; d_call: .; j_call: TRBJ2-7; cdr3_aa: CASSARPGHSYEQYF; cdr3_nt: TGTGCCAGCAGCGCTCGACCGGGACATTCCTACGAGCAGTACTTC